This paragraph reports one T cell receptor (beta chain). What antigen it recognizes has not been identified. Base quality data are lacking; no much larger clone is found one base away. Synthesis of TCR cDNA relied on 5'RACE template switching, a step that introduced a universal primer site along with unique molecular identifiers. Priming of cDNA synthesis was performed from both the TCR alpha and TCR beta constant segments. Two PCR steps were used to amplify libraries, with sample barcodes and sequencing adapters being added in the second step. Sequencing of the libraries was done on either Illumina HiSeq 2500 (2x100 bp) or NovaSeq (2x150 bp). The original methods were these. Reads were demultiplexed and collapsed into UMI consensus sequences with MIGEC, and V(D)J alignment was performed with MiXCR. Vaccine-responding clonotypes were defined with edgeR using replicate PBMC samples, requiring FDR below 0.01 and a log2 fold change above 5 up to day 15. Bulk clonotypes were assigned CD4 or CD8 identity according to which sequenced CD4 or CD8 repertoire held them at higher abundance. TCRdb handled the public reads itself, with Q25 trimming in fastp and clone calling in MiXCR, and kept productive beta chains. CDR3 protein sequences are deduplicated, and each keeps its most common genes and DNA. In this record, the V and J calls reflect TCRdb's handling and not the investigators' own analysis. The sample table contains about 160,000 distinct CDR3 sequences; only one count was recorded for approximately 6.7% of them. The top ten hold 2.5% of the sample.

The treatment or condition label here, explained by the study, means: live attenuated yellow fever vaccine strain. A standard Ficoll-Paque protocol was used to isolate PBMCs from peripheral blood. CD4 and CD8 T-cell fractions were isolated with Dynabeads CD4 and CD8 positive selection kits. TriZol was used to extract RNA from bulk PBMCs, CD4 and CD8 fractions, and dextramer-positive and dextramer-negative fractions. From the germline V gene (reference sequence), CDR1 is DFQATT and CDR2 is SNEGSKA. V is shortened by 3 bases, J by 6 bases, and the region joining them spans 10 bases. Reading from cysteine to phenylalanine, the CDR3 counts 12 amino acids. Only the CDR3 DNA is retained, 36 bases long and in frame from the first base. The source of the sample is a study of T cells after yellow fever vaccination (dated by TCRdb to between 2018 and 2020). About the study as a whole: The SMART-Seq v4 Ultra Low Input RNA kit was used to prepare libraries from fractions with low cell numbers. Bulk TCR alpha and beta repertoires were sequenced longitudinally to track T-cell clones before and after primary and booster YFV17D yellow fever vaccination. Two healthy male donors made up the cohort, one aged 18 to 30 years and the other aged 30 to 40 years. Blood was collected at multiple timepoints before and after primary and secondary immunization, and bulk PBMC replicates and cell subsets were isolated. The research as a whole found: The secondary T-cell response was weaker than the primary response but faster, peaking on day 5 instead of day 15. After the booster, most of the clones that had expanded following primary vaccination were detected again (roughly 96% of CD4 and 80% to 90% of CD8), which suggests that memory was broadly maintained. A small share of clonotypes was detected in both CD4 and CD8 compartments, with the overlap likely arising from convergent recombination. FACS-sorted repertoires could contain abundant contaminating clonotypes from the bulk population, so computational filtering was required. The study included only two donors, which limits how far the findings can be generalized.

The chain uses TRBV20-1 and TRBJ2-3; a confident D gene designation cannot be given. This TCR derives from a man between 18 and 29 years old who received the YFV17D yellow fever vaccine. This specimen was CD4+ T cells sorted from PBMCs, taken less than 6 days after the first yellow fever vaccination. The nucleotide sequence reads as follows: TGCAGTGCTAGCTCAAGTTTGGATACGCAGTATTTT. Its product reads: CSASSSLDTQYF.